Described below is a single T cell receptor beta chain sequence and its context. This clone was picked up one time. This receptor's antigen is unknown. The record has no base qualities; no much larger clone is one base away. The source of the sample is a study of T cells in tumors and immune-related adverse events (dated by TCRdb to about 2021). The TCR beta locus was amplified and sequenced using the immunoSEQ assay, from which bulk TCR Vbeta CDR3 data were obtained. The original methods were these. CDR3s were excluded if they were non-productive, were shorter than 7 amino acids, or did not start with C or end with F/W. Analysis was restricted to specimens with at least 1000 reads, and clonotypes were defined at the amino acid level. Clonality was calculated as 1 minus Pielou's evenness. Library sizes were equalized by abundance-weighted random subsampling with replacement, which was repeated 100 times so that 95% confidence intervals could be reported. Repertoire overlap was quantified with the Morisita overlap index, and the top 40 clones per specimen were checked for overlap with the irAE. Entries here come from immuneACCESS through TCRdb and include only in-frame sequences with V and J called. Some clones fail to appear in such tables; in the studies checked, an unresolved V gene covers under half of the shortfall, and the cause of the remainder is unknown. V and J calls and clone size come straight from that table; D and trimming were deduced from the DNA. A total of roughly 20,000 clones appear in this sample, 75% to 95% of them only once. Clones ranked in the top ten supply approximately 1.5% of the sample.

Counted from cysteine to phenylalanine, this CDR3 has 14 amino acids. The retained sequence is limited to the CDR3, 42 bases, with the frame set at the first base. The germline V gene gives CDR1 as SGDLS and CDR2 as YYNGEE. V and J are truncated by 0 bases and 2 bases respectively, leaving an intervening sequence of 7 bases. The sample's treatment or condition label is to be understood as: nivolumab (PD-1 blockade) given before sampling. The DNeasy Blood and Tissue Kit was used to extract DNA from formalin-fixed paraffin-embedded specimens. Sample: lymph node tissue, taken from a patient treated with anti-PD-1 therapy. The clonotype originates from a female donor with metastatic renal cell carcinoma. The V and J segments used are TRBV9 and TRBJ2-3; the D gene identity is not certain. The CDR3 corresponds to CASSVGPATDTQYF. The nucleotide sequence is TGTGCCAGCAGCGTAGGTCCAGCCACAGATACGCAGTATTTT.